This entry describes one T cell receptor (beta chain). What it binds is not known. Repertoires were generated with immunoSEQ multiplex PCR, while TCRdb's copy carries only in-frame clones and drops some. Seen here are roughly 25,000 clones, roughly four fifths observed once, and the top ten hold roughly 12%. This sample is part of a study of T cells in tumors after PD-1 blockade. In the study overall: Patients had no prior checkpoint blockade, systemic immunosuppressants, or anti-cancer therapy within 4 weeks. A subset received ongoing vismodegib 150 mg daily alongside anti-PD-1 therapy. Blood samples averaged roughly 110,000 templates (range about 22,000-280,000) and approximately 37,000 unique clonotypes.

General study findings and limits: Some novel exhausted tumor clones appeared in pre-treatment blood, suggesting peripheral recruitment.

CDR3 length: 15 residues. V was clipped by 2 bases and J by 3 bases; unmatched bases: 7. The germline V gene has CDR1 KGHSH and CDR2 LQKENI. This TCR derives from a human donor with basal cell carcinoma. This chain uses TRBV18 with TRBJ2-7; 7 bases are a match to TRBD1. The sequencing here drew on PBMCs, taken after anti-PD-1 treatment. In nucleotides, the CDR3 is TGTGCCAGCTCACCAACGACAGGGAAAGGCTACGAGCAGTACTTC. Its translation: CASSPTTGKGYEQYF.